This T cell receptor beta chain was profiled in a study of T-cell memory formation after mild COVID-19. V gave up 2 bases and J gave up 4 bases; unmatched junction bases: 12. The CDR3 length is 18 residues. Germline values: CDR1 SGDLS, CDR2 YYNGEE. Each CDR3 protein is one row after TCRdb ran MiXCR on the 5' RACE reads. The sample has about 430,000 distinct CDR3 sequences, approximately 19% seen once. The chain links TRBV9 to TRBJ2-7; 13 nucleotides align to TRBD2. This receptor was obtained from a man aged 18 to 29 who had mild COVID-19 (a few samples of this study predate the infection). Cell type and time point are not known. The sequencing sample was made of PBMCs or a T cell subset sorted from them (not recorded which). CDR3 region: CASSVGLGTSGDLYEQYF. The CDR3, as DNA: TGTGCCAGCAGCGTGGGACTAGGGACTAGCGGGGACCTGTACGAGCAGTACTTC.